Listed below are T cell receptor beta chains from one sample, sequenced in a study of OX40 agonist ivuxolimab in advanced cancers. TCRdb keeps only in-frame clones here, not all; method: immunoSEQ multiplex PCR. Of approximately 12,000 clones listed, roughly two thirds are singletons. Sequenced material: CD4+ or CD8+ T cells sorted from blood, taken in a trial of the OX40 agonist ivuxolimab. These receptors were taken from an adult with an advanced solid tumor such as melanoma, head and neck, liver or kidney cancer. Both conserved end residues are part of each CDR3. The D gene is left open where the match is weak. Clone size, where shown, is once, few, many, or a class for clones that have expanded.

cdr3_nt	cdr3_aa	d_call	j_call	clone_size	cdr3_length	v_call
TGTGCCAGCTCACTCGGACCGGAGGGGGAGCAGTACTTC	CASSLGPEGEQYF	-	TRBJ2-7	-	13	TRBV18
TGCAGCGCTGGGACAGACTATGGCTACACCTTC	CSAGTDYGYTF	TRBD1	TRBJ1-2	-	11	TRBV29-1
TGTGCCAGTAGTAGACTACAGGGGAGCTCTAATACGCAGTATTTT	CASSRLQGSSNTQYF	TRBD1	TRBJ2-3	-	15	TRBV19
TGTGCCAGCAGCTCTTCATCCCACGAGCAGTACTTC	CASSSSSHEQYF	-	TRBJ2-7	-	12	TRBV7-9
TGCGCCAGCAGCCAAGGGGGGTCGGGGTCCGAGCAGTTCTTC	CASSQGGSGSEQFF	-	TRBJ2-1	-	14	TRBV4-1
TGTGCCAGCAAGACAGCTACTAATGAAAAACTGTTTTTT	CASKTATNEKLFF	-	TRBJ1-4	-	13	TRBV7-6
TGCGCCAGCAGCCAAGATCTAAAGATACATACGCAGTATTTT	CASSQDLKIHTQYF	-	TRBJ2-3	few	14	TRBV4-1
TGTGCCAGCAGCCCGCAGCGGGGGTCCTACGAGCAGTACTTC	CASSPQRGSYEQYF	TRBD2	TRBJ2-7	-	14	TRBV5-4
TGTGCCAGCAGCCCCGGGACAGGGGCCTACGAGCAGTACTTC	CASSPGTGAYEQYF	TRBD1	TRBJ2-7	-	14	TRBV5-6
TGTGCCAGCAGCCTGAATGTACAGGGGCAATATAGCAATCAGCCCCAGCATTTT	CASSLNVQGQYSNQPQHF	TRBD1	TRBJ1-5	medium-sized	18	TRBV28
TGTGCCAGCAGCCCCCCGACAGTTTACGAGCAGTACTTC	CASSPPTVYEQYF	-	TRBJ2-7	-	13	TRBV7-9
TGTGCCAGCATGTACAGGGTACAGCAGCCCCAGCATTTT	CASMYRVQQPQHF	-	TRBJ1-5	-	13	TRBV2
TGTGCCAGCAGCCAAGACGGCGGGGGGGCCCCCGGGGAGCTGTTTTTT	CASSQDGGGAPGELFF	TRBD2	TRBJ2-2	-	16	TRBV4-2
TGTGCCAGCAGCCAAGAGGAAGTTTACCCTGGAAACACCATATATTTT	CASSQEEVYPGNTIYF	-	TRBJ1-3	-	16	TRBV4-2
TGTGCCAGCAGTTACGGGAGCGGGAGGACAGATACGCAGTATTTT	CASSYGSGRTDTQYF	TRBD2	TRBJ2-3	once	15	TRBV6-6
TGTGCCAGCAGCTGGACGTTTTCCTACGAGCAGTACTTC	CASSWTFSYEQYF	-	TRBJ2-7	few	13	TRBV5-6
TGTGCCAGCAGTTATCTGACCCAAGAGACCCAGTACTTC	CASSYLTQETQYF	-	TRBJ2-5	few	13	TRBV6-6
TGTGCCAGCCAGTACGGAGGAAAACTGTTTTTT	CASQYGGKLFF	-	TRBJ1-4	once	11	TRBV6-6
TGTGCCAGCAGCCGTGTTCGGGGGATGAACACTGAAGCTTTCTTT	CASSRVRGMNTEAFF	-	TRBJ1-1	medium-sized	15	TRBV7-9
TGTGCCAGCAGCCGGGACAACACCTACGAGCAGTACTTC	CASSRDNTYEQYF	-	TRBJ2-7	-	13	TRBV7-6
TGTGCCAGCAGTCCCGGGGACAGGGAGGCCAAAAACATTCAGTACTTC	CASSPGDREAKNIQYF	TRBD1	TRBJ2-4	-	16	TRBV27
TGTGCCAGCAGCGTACGCTTCAATAGCAATCAGCCCCAGCATTTT	CASSVRFNSNQPQHF	-	TRBJ1-5	once	15	TRBV6-1
TGTGCCAGCAGCCCCTGGGAGGAAGATACGCAGTATTTT	CASSPWEEDTQYF	-	TRBJ2-3	-	13	TRBV5-4
TGTGCCAGCAGCCCACTTGTGGAGGAAGAGACCCAGTACTTC	CASSPLVEEETQYF	-	TRBJ2-5	few	14	TRBV11-2
TGTGCCAGCAGTTTTTTAGCGGGGGGGTCGGCTGAGCAGTTCTTC	CASSFLAGGSAEQFF	TRBD2	TRBJ2-1	-	15	TRBV28
TGTGCCAGTAGTATAGGACAGAACACCGGGGAGCTGTTTTTT	CASSIGQNTGELFF	-	TRBJ2-2	-	14	TRBV19
TGTGCCAGCAGTTTTACGGGGAATATAAAAGAGACCCAGTACTTC	CASSFTGNIKETQYF	-	TRBJ2-5	-	15	TRBV28
TGTGCCAGCAGCTTTGGGGGGGCCTACGAGCAGTACTTC	CASSFGGAYEQYF	TRBD2	TRBJ2-7	few	13	TRBV5-6
TGTGCCAGTAGTATGTTAGGAGTTAGCAATCAGCCCCAACATTTT	CASSMLGVSNQPQHF	-	TRBJ1-5	-	15	TRBV19
TGCGCCAGCAGCTATTCGGACGAGCAGTACTTC	CASSYSDEQYF	-	TRBJ2-7	-	11	TRBV5-1
TGTGCCAGCAGCCACGACAGCTTTGGCTCTGAAGCTTTCTTT	CASSHDSFGSEAFF	-	TRBJ1-1	-	14	TRBV6-5
TGTGCCAGCAGCCAAGATTCCAGCGGGGAGTCTTTCGGCTACGAGCAGTACTTC	CASSQDSSGESFGYEQYF	TRBD2	TRBJ2-7	-	18	TRBV5-5
TGTGCCAGCAGACCAGACGAAAAGGCTTTCTTT	CASRPDEKAFF	-	TRBJ1-1	-	11	TRBV2
TGTGCCAGGGGGACAGGGGAAACGGGTCAGCCCCAGCATTTT	CARGTGETGQPQHF	TRBD1	TRBJ1-5	few	14	TRBV2
TGTGCCAGCAGTCCCGGGACTTCACTCCACAATGAGCAGTTCTTC	CASSPGTSLHNEQFF	-	TRBJ2-1	-	15	TRBV28
TGTGCCAGCAGCTACGGACCGCCCGCCATATATTTT	CASSYGPPAIYF	-	TRBJ1-3	-	12	TRBV7-9
TGTGCCAGCAGCCAAGATGGGGTGGCAGATACGCAGTATTTT	CASSQDGVADTQYF	-	TRBJ2-3	-	14	TRBV4-2